Listed here are 27 T cell receptor beta chains from one sample, sequenced in a study of CD8 T cells in Susac syndrome. RNA totalling about 0.45 to 1 ug underwent reverse transcription with random hexamers. MiXCR was run by TCRdb on the immunoSEQ multiplex PCR reads, yielding one entry per CDR3 protein. The data show about 430,000 distinct CDR3 sequences, with approximately 89% seen just once and under 0.15% held by the top ten. The material sequenced was CD8+ T cells from PBMCs. These receptors were obtained from a human donor with multiple sclerosis.

J is TRBJ2-2 and V is TRBV5-4; TRBD2 matches at 12 bases. V shed 4 bases and J 1 base; nucleotides not matched to a gene: 2. CDR3 length: 16 amino acids. Germline V gene lookup returns CDR1 SGHNT and CDR2 YYREEE (reference sequence). The CDR3 here is CASSPTSGGNTGELFF. The DNA of the CDR3 is TGTGCCAGCAGCCCGACTAGCGGGGGGAACACCGGGGAGCTGTTTTTT.

The CDR3 region is CASGMINQFF. In DNA form, the CDR3 reads TGTGCCAGTGGGATGATCAATCAGTTCTTC. The chain has TRBV27 and TRBJ2-1; no clear D. CDR1 MNHEY and CDR2 SMNVEV come from the germline V gene (reference sequence). The V gene lost 9 bases and the J gene lost 13 bases, with 13 bases spanning the gap. The CDR3 extends over 10 amino acids.

The chain combines TRBV29-1 with TRBJ2-1; 7 bases align to TRBD2. CDR3 length equals 12 residues. The germline V gene has CDR1 SQVTM and CDR2 ANQGSEA. V shed 4 bases, J shed 10 bases, and the junction held 7 bases outside the gene matches. The CDR3 nucleotides read TGCAGCGTTGCAGCGGGACTCGGCGAGCAGTTCTTC. Encoded protein: CSVAAGLGEQFF.

The chain uses TRBV6-4 and TRBJ1-1; 9 bases match TRBD1. Per germline, CDR1 MRHNA and CDR2 SNTAGT. The CDR3 spans 13 residues. The junction had 4 bases not matched to a gene; V was cut back by 10 bases and J by 1 base. The DNA for the CDR3 is TGTGCCACCCGGGACAGGGAGAACACTGAAGCTTTCTTT. Its translation: CATRDRENTEAFF.

The chain is built from TRBV7-6 and TRBJ2-7; D possibly uses TRBD1 or TRBD2 (5 bases each). Between the trimmed V and J ends, which lost 4 bases and 0 bases, there was a span of 22 bases. This CDR3 spans 18 amino acids. Germline-derived CDR1 and CDR2 are SGHVS and FNYEAQ. The CDR3 DNA reads as TGTGCCAGCAGCTCCCTCGTTAGTGGTGGGACCAGCTCCTACGAGCAGTACTTC. Translated: CASSSLVSGGTSSYEQYF.

The chain couples TRBV28 to TRBJ1-2; D ambiguous. Deletions cut 5 bases from V and 4 bases from J, with 17 bases between. This CDR3 contains 15 residues. Germline lookup yields CDR1 MDHEN and CDR2 SYDVKM. The CDR3 DNA sequence: TGTGCCAGCAGTCCCGCGGTAGGGCTTAGCTATGGCTACACCTTC. Translating it yields CASSPAVGLSYGYTF.

This rearrangement joins TRBV6-5 to TRBJ2-1, with 9 bases identical to TRBD2. The CDR3 runs to 20 residues. Trimming removed 1 base from V and 0 bases from J; junction bases left unmatched: 13. Germline CDR1 MNHEY, CDR2 SVGAGI. The CDR3 sequence: CASSYYAAGGPGSSYNEQFF. The CDR3 DNA is TGTGCCAGCAGTTACTATGCGGCGGGGGGGCCGGGCAGCTCCTACAATGAGCAGTTCTTC.

The rearrangement links TRBV6-4 to TRBJ2-3, with TRBD2 identical over 9 bases. V dropped 0 bases and J dropped 1; count of bases not matched to a gene: 2. CDR3 length equals 16 residues. Germline loops: CDR1 MRHNA, CDR2 SNTAGT. Here the CDR3 reads CASSDSAGGGTDTQYF. CDR3 bases: TGTGCCAGCAGTGACTCTGCGGGGGGGGGCACAGATACGCAGTATTTT.

The CDR3 region has the DNA TGTGCCAGCAGCTTAGGCAATGTGGGGGCGTTTGTCACTGAAGCTTTCTTT. It is translated as CASSLGNVGAFVTEAFF. The J gene is TRBJ1-1, the V gene TRBV7-9, with a weak D call TRBD1 (6 bases). The germline V and J ends were trimmed by 1 base and 4 bases, with 19 bases remaining between them. The CDR3 contains 17 residues. The germline CDR1 and CDR2 sequences are SEHNR and FQNEAQ (reference sequence).

The chain combines TRBV27 with TRBJ2-7; 8 nucleotides line up with TRBD1. Trimming took 6 bases from V and 2 from J; bases not matched to a gene: 9. Germline loops: CDR1 MNHEY, CDR2 SMNVEV (reference sequence). The CDR3 extends over 15 amino acids. CDR3 DNA sequence: TGTGCCAGCAGCTCTACACAGGGGGATCCCTACGAGCAGTACTTC. Translated, it gives CASSSTQGDPYEQYF.

The chain links TRBV15 to TRBJ2-2; D remains unclear. From germline, CDR1 is LNHNV and CDR2 YYDKDF (reference sequence). The V and J ends lost 0 bases and 5 bases respectively, with 10 bases between them. This CDR3 has 15 amino acids. The chain's CDR3 is CATSRESPGTGELFF. In DNA, the CDR3 is TGTGCCACCAGCAGAGAGTCCCCGGGTACCGGGGAGCTGTTTTTT. The whole variable domain, remainder taken from reference TRBV15 and TRBJ2-2, is DAMVIQNPRYQVTQFGKPVTLSCSQTLNHNVMYWYQQKSSQAPKLLFHYYDKDFNNEADTPDNFQSRRPNTSFCFLDIRSPGLGDTAMYLCATSRESPGTGELFFGEGSRLTVL.

The rearrangement joins TRBV20-1 to TRBJ1-1; no firm D call. CDR1 DFQATT and CDR2 SNEGSKA come from the germline V gene (reference sequence). V gave up 5 bases and J gave up 1 base, with 14 bases separating them. This CDR3 is 14 amino acids long. The CDR3 DNA reads TGCAGTGCTTCCACCATATGGGAGAACACTGAAGCTTTCTTT. Translated, it gives CSASTIWENTEAFF.

A single count supports this clonotype. This chain joins TRBV30 and TRBJ2-7, with D possibly matching TRBD1 (6 bases). Germline CDR1 and CDR2: GTSNPN and SVGIG (reference sequence). V was trimmed by 2 bases and J by 6 bases, leaving 14 bases between them. This CDR3 has 13 amino acids. The CDR3 nucleotides read TGTGCCTGGAGTACCCTCAGGGGTGGCGAGCAGTACTTC. This sequence encodes CAWSTLRGGEQYF.

This chain connects TRBV6-5 to TRBJ1-1; D gene unclear. V lost 0 bases and J 0 bases, leaving 8 bases between the germline ends. CDR3 length: 15 amino acids. The germline V gene has CDR1 MNHEY and CDR2 SVGAGI. The CDR3 DNA follows: TGTGCCAGCAGTTACTCGGGCAGCCTGAACACTGAAGCTTTCTTT. Translating it yields CASSYSGSLNTEAFF.

This chain links TRBV7-9 with TRBJ2-2, with D perhaps matching TRBD2 (5 bases). Germline V gives CDR1 SEHNR, CDR2 FQNEAQ (reference sequence). The CDR3 runs 19 residues. The V and J ends lost 0 bases and 1 base respectively, with 18 bases between them. CDR3 coding DNA: TGTGCCAGCAGCTTAGCGCCCTTCGGTAGAGGGATGAACACCGGGGAGCTGTTTTTT. Residues: CASSLAPFGRGMNTGELFF.

The chain links TRBV12-3 or TRBV12-4 to TRBJ2-1; D uncertain. CDR3 length: 11 residues. Trimming removed 6 bases from V and 7 bases from J, with 7 bases in between. CDR3 sequence (DNA): TGTGCCAGCAGAGCTTCAAATGAGCAGTTCTTC. As protein: CASRASNEQFF.

The chain employs TRBV27 and TRBJ1-5, with 9 nucleotides matching TRBD1. The trim removed 5 bases at V and 0 bases at J, leaving 5 bases unmatched. The CDR3 is made up of 16 amino acids. Germline V gene sequence: CDR1 MNHEY, CDR2 SMNVEV (reference sequence). DNA for the CDR3: TGTGCCAGCAGTCCCGGGACAGGGATTAGCAATCAGCCCCAGCATTTT. Amino acid sequence: CASSPGTGISNQPQHF.

The chain is built from TRBV27 and TRBJ1-1; TRBD1 matches 7 bases. Germline V gene sequence: CDR1 MNHEY, CDR2 SMNVEV (reference sequence). The CDR3 contains 15 residues. Trimming cost V 5 bases and J 4 bases; bases outside gene matches: 10. The CDR3 bases are TGTGCCAGCAGTCCAGACAGGGATCTACTCACTGAAGCTTTCTTT. Residues: CASSPDRDLLTEAFF.

This sequence joins TRBV4-1 and TRBJ1-4; D may be TRBD1 (5 bases). Germline V gives CDR1 MGHRA, CDR2 YSYEKL. The CDR3 runs to 16 residues. V lost 4 bases and J lost 6, with 18 bases in between. The CDR3, as DNA: TGCGCCAGCAGCCCGAGAGGCAGGGAGGCGGATGAAAAACTGTTTTTT. Amino acids: CASSPRGREADEKLFF.

The rearrangement uses TRBV5-8 and TRBJ1-4; D might be TRBD1 (6 bases). V lost 4 bases, J lost 4 bases, and 23 bases lay in between. Germline CDR1 and CDR2: SGHTS and YDEGEE. The CDR3 is 18 residues long. The CDR3 DNA reads as TGTGCCAGCAGCCGTGGGACATCCACGGCCCCCAATAATGAAAAACTGTTTTTT. Translated: CASSRGTSTAPNNEKLFF.

The V gene is TRBV2, the J gene TRBJ1-2; TRBD1 agrees at 7 bases. CDR3 length: 14 amino acids. CDR1 SNHLY and CDR2 FYNNEI come from the germline V gene. V was clipped by 8 bases and J by 3 bases; unmatched bases: 9. CDR3 bases: TGTGCCAGCTGGGGACAGCATACCCACTATGGCTACACCTTC. Amino acids: CASWGQHTHYGYTF.

The chain links TRBV2 to TRBJ2-1; 11 positions match TRBD2. V was clipped by 6 bases and J by 4 bases; unmatched bases: 5. From germline, CDR1 is SNHLY and CDR2 FYNNEI. This CDR3 has 15 residues. The CDR3 loop reads CASRATSGTYNEQFF. The CDR3 DNA sequence: TGTGCCAGCAGAGCGACTAGCGGGACATACAATGAGCAGTTCTTC. Using reference TRBV2 and TRBJ2-1 for the parts outside the CDR3, the full variable domain is EPEVTQTPSHQVTQMGQEVILRCVPISNHLYFYWYRQILGQKVEFLVSFYNNEISEKSEIFDDQFSVERPDGSNFTLKIRSTKLEDSAMYFCASRATSGTYNEQFFGPGTRLTVL.

This clonotype was observed a single time. This chain joins TRBV3-1 and TRBJ1-2; D is ambiguous. The CDR3 totals 15 residues. CDR1 is LGHDT, CDR2 YNNKEL, per germline (reference sequence). V lost 1 base to trimming and J lost 4 bases, with 13 bases between them. The DNA of the CDR3 is TGTGCCAGCAGCCAAGTCGGGAGTCTCTCCTATGGCTACACCTTC. Encoded protein: CASSQVGSLSYGYTF. Full variable domain (outside the CDR3, taken from reference TRBV3-1 and TRBJ1-2): DTAVSQTPKYLVTQMGNDKSIKCEQNLGHDTMYWYKQDSKKFLKIMFSYNNKELIINETVPNRFSPKSPDKAHLNLHINSLELGDSAVYFCASSQVGSLSYGYTFGSGTRLTVV.

The gene calls are TRBV7-8 and TRBJ2-1; no reliable D call. Trimming left V 5 bases short and J 0 bases short, with 20 bases between. The CDR3 is 18 residues long. Germline CDR1 SGHVS, CDR2 FQNEAQ. The CDR3 here is CASSLSTTRHRSYNEQFF. CDR3 bases: TGTGCCAGCAGCCTCTCGACGACTCGACATCGCTCCTACAATGAGCAGTTCTTC.

This clonotype was observed a handful of times. The chain carries TRBV25-1 and TRBJ2-5; 8 nucleotides agree with TRBD1. The CDR3 has 15 amino acids. V shed 3 bases, J shed 1 base, and the junction held 4 bases outside the gene matches. Per germline, CDR1 MGHDK and CDR2 SYGVNS. Written as DNA, the CDR3 is TGTGCCAGCAGTGAGACGGGGACAGGCCAAGAGACCCAGTACTTC. Protein product: CASSETGTGQETQYF.

This chain links TRBV29-1 with TRBJ1-1; TRBD1 is a possible D gene (6 bases). The CDR3 contains 12 residues. Germline V gives CDR1 SQVTM, CDR2 ANQGSEA. V was pared by 4 bases and J by 11 bases, with 17 bases between. In nucleotides, the CDR3 is TGCAGCGTTGTGGCGGGGGGCGCGTGGGCTTTCTTT. Protein: CSVVAGGAWAFF.

This chain uses TRBV6-5 with TRBJ1-1; weak D call: TRBD1 (5 bases). Germline V CDR1 and CDR2: MNHEY, SVGAGI. CDR3 length: 13 amino acids. Deletions cut 2 bases from V and 5 bases from J, with 9 bases between. CDR3 in amino acids: CASSYRGFTEAFF. CDR3 bases: TGTGCCAGCAGTTACCGGGGGTTTACTGAAGCTTTCTTT.